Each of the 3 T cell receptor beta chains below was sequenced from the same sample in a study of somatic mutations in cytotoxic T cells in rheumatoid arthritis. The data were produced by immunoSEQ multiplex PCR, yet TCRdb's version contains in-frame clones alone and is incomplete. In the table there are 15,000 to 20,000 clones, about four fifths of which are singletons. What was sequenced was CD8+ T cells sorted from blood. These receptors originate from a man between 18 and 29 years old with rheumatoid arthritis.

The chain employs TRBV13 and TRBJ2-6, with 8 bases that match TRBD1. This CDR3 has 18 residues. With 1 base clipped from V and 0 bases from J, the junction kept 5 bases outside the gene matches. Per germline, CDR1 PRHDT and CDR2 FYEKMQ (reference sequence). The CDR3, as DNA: TGTGCCAGCAGCTTAGTCCAGGGGGCGATCTCTGGGGCCAACGTCCTGACTTTC. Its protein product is CASSLVQGAISGANVLTF. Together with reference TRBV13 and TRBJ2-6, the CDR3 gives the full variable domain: AAGVIQSPRHLIKEKRETATLKCYPIPRHDTVYWYQQGPGQDPQFLISFYEKMQSDKGSIPDRFSAQQFSDYHSELNMSSLELGDSALYFCASSLVQGAISGANVLTFGAGSRLTVL.

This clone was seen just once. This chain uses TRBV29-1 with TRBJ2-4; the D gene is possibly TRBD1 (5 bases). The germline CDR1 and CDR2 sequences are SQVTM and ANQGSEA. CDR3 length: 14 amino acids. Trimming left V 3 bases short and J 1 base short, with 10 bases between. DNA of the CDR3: TGCAGCGTTGAGTCAGGGCAGGCCAAAAACATTCAGTACTTC. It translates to CSVESGQAKNIQYF.

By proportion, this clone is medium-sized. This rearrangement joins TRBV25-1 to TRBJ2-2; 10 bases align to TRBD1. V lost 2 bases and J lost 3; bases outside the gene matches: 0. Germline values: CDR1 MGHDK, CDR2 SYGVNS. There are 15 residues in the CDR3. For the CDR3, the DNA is TGTGCCAGCAGTGAAGGGACAGGGGACACCGGGGAGCTGTTTTTT. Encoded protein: CASSEGTGDTGELFF.